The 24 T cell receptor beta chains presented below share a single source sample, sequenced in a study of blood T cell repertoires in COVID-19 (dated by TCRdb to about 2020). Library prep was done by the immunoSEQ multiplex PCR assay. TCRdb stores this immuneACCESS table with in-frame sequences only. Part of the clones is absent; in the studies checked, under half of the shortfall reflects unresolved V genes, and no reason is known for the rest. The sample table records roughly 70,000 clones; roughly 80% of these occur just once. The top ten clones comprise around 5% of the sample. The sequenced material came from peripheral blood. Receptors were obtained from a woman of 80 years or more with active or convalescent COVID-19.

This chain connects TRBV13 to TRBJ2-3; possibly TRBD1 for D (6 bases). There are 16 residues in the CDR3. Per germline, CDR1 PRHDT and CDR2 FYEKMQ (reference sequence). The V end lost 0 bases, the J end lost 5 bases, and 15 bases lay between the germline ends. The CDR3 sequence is CASSLGGGPVGDTQYF. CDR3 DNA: TGTGCCAGCAGCTTAGGAGGGGGACCAGTCGGAGATACGCAGTATTTT.

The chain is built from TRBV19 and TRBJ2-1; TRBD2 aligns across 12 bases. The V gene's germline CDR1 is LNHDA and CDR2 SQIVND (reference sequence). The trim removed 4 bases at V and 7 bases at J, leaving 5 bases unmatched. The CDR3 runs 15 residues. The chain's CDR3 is CASSTTSGGKNEQFF. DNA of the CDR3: TGTGCCAGTAGTACCACTAGCGGGGGGAAGAATGAGCAGTTCTTC.

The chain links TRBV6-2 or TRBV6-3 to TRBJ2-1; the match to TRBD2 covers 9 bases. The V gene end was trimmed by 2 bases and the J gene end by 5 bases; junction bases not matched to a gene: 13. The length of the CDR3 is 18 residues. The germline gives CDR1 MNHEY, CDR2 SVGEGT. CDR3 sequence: CASSYDRSGSKVDNEQFF. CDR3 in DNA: TGTGCCAGCAGTTACGACCGTAGCGGGAGTAAAGTCGACAATGAGCAGTTCTTC.

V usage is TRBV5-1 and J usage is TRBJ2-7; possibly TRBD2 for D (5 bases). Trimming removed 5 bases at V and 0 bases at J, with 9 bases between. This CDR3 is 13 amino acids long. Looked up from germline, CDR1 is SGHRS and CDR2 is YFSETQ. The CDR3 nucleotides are TGCGCCAGCAGACCGGGAAGCTCCTACGAGCAGTACTTC. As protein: CASRPGSSYEQYF.

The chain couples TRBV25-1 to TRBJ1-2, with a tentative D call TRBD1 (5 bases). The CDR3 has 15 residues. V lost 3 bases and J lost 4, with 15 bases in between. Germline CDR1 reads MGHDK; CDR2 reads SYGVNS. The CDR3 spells CASSDEAGTSYGYTF. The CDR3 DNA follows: TGTGCCAGCAGTGACGAGGCAGGGACTAGCTATGGCTACACCTTC.

CDR3 sequence (DNA): TGTGCCAGCAAGTTTGGGAATTTCCCGGGACAGAAAGATGAAAAACTGTTTTTT. Translated, it gives CASKFGNFPGQKDEKLFF. The J gene is TRBJ1-4, the V gene TRBV7-9; 7 bases match TRBD1. J lost 6 bases, V lost 7 bases, and 20 bases had no gene match. The CDR3 has 18 amino acids. Germline CDR1 SEHNR, CDR2 FQNEAQ (reference sequence).

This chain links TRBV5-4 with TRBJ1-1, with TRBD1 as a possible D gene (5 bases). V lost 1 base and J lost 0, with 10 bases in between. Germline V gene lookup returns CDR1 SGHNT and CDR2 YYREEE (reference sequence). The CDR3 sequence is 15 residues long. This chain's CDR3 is CASSLPEGMNTEAFF. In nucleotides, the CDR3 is TGTGCCAGCAGCTTGCCGGAGGGGATGAACACTGAAGCTTTCTTT.

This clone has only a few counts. The CDR3 loop is CASSLGTGDNQPQHF. CDR3 DNA: TGTGCCAGCAGCTTAGGGACAGGTGACAATCAGCCCCAGCATTTT. The chain recombines TRBV7-8 with TRBJ1-5; TRBD1 matches 7 bases. This CDR3 contains 15 residues. After removal of 1 base from V and 3 bases from J, the junction contained 3 bases not matched to a gene. CDR1 is SGHVS and CDR2 is FQNEAQ in the germline V gene.

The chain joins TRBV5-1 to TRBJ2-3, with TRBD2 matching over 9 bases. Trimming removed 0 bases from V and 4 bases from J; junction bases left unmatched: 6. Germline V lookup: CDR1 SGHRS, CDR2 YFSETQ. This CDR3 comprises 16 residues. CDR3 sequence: CASSLGSSGGSDTQYF. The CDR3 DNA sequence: TGCGCCAGCAGCTTGGGGAGTAGCGGGGGATCAGATACGCAGTATTTT.

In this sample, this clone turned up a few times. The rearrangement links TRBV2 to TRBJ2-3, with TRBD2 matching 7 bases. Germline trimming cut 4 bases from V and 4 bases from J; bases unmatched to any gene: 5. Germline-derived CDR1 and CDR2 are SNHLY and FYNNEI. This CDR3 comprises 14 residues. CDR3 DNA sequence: TGTGCCAGCAGTGCCACTAGCGTTCCAGATACGCAGTATTTT. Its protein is CASSATSVPDTQYF.

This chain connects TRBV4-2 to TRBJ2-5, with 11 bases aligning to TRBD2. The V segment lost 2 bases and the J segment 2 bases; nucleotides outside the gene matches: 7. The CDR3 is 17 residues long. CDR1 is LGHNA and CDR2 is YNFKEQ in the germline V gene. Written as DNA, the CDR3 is TGTGCCAGCAGCCAAAGGGCCGGGACTAGCGGACAAGAGACCCAGTACTTC. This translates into CASSQRAGTSGQETQYF.

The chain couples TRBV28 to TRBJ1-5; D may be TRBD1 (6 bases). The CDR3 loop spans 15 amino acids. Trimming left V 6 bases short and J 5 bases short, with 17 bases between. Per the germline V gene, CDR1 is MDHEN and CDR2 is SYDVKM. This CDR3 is CASSARGRGDQPQHF. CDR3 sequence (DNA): TGTGCCAGCAGCGCGAGGGGGAGGGGGGATCAGCCCCAGCATTTT.

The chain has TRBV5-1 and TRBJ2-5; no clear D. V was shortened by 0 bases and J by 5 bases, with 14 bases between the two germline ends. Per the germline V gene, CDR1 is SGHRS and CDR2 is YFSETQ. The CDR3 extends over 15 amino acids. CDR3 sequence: CASSLAGQAQETQYF. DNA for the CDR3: TGCGCCAGCAGCTTGGCCGGTCAGGCCCAGGAGACCCAGTACTTC.

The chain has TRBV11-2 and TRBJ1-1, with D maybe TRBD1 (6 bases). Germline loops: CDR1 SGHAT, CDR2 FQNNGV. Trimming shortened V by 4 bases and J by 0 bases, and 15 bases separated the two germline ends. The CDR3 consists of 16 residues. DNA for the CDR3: TGTGCCAGCAGCTCCCACGGGGGGGCAGTGAACACTGAAGCTTTCTTT. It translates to CASSSHGGAVNTEAFF.

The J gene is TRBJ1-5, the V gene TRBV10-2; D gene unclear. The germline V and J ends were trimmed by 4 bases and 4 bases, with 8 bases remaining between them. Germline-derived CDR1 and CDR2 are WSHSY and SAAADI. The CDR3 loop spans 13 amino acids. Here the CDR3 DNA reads TGCGCCAGCAGTGGCCCGGGAAATCAGCCCCAGCATTTT. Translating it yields CASSGPGNQPQHF.

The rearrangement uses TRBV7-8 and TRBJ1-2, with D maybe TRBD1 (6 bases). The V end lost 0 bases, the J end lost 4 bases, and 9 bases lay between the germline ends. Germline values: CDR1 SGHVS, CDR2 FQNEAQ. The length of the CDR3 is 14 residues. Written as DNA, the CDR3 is TGTGCCAGCAGCTTAGCAGCAGGGGCCTATGGCTACACCTTC. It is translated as CASSLAAGAYGYTF.

In DNA form, the CDR3 reads TGTGCCAGCAAACGGGACACAGCCAAAAACATTCAGTACTTC. It codes for CASKRDTAKNIQYF. J is TRBJ2-4 and V is TRBV6-5; tentative D call: TRBD1 (6 bases). CDR1 and CDR2 (germline): MNHEY, SVGAGI. V was shortened by 7 bases and J by 0 bases, with 10 bases between the two germline ends. This CDR3 spans 14 amino acids.

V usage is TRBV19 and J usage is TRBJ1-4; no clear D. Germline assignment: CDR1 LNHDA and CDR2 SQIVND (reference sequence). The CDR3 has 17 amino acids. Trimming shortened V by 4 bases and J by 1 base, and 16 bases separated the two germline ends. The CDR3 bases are TGTGCCAGTAGTAGAGGGAGAAACCCTAAAACTAATGAAAAACTGTTTTTT. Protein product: CASSRGRNPKTNEKLFF. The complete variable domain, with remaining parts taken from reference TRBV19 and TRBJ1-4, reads DGGITQSPKYLFRKEGQNVTLSCEQNLNHDAMYWYRQDPGQGLRLIYYSQIVNDFQKGDIAEGYSVSREKKESFPLTVTSAQKNPTAFYLCASSRGRNPKTNEKLFFGSGTQLSVL.

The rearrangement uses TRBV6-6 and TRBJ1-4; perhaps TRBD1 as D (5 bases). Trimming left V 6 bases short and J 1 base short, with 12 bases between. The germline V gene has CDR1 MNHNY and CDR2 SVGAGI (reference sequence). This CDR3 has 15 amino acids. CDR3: CASSRPGGTNEKLFF. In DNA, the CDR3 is TGTGCCAGCAGCCGCCCCGGGGGAACTAATGAAAAACTGTTTTTT.

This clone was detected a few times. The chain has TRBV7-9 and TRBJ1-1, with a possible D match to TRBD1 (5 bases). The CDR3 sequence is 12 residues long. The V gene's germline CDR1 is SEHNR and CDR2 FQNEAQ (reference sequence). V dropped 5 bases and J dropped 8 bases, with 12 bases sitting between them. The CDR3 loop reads CASSPWTQEAFF. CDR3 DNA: TGTGCCAGCAGCCCGTGGACACAAGAAGCTTTCTTT. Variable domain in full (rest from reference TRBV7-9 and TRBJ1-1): DTGVSQNPRHKITKRGQNVTFRCDPISEHNRLYWYRQTLGQGPEFLTYFQNEAQLEKSRLLSDRFSAERPKGSFSTLEIQRTEQGDSAMYLCASSPWTQEAFFGQGTRLTVV.

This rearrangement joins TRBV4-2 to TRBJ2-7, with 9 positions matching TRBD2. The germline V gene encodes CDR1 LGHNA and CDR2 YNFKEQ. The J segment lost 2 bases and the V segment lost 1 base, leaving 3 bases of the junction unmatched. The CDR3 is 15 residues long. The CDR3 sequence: CASSQGAGGTYEQYF. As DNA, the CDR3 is TGTGCCAGCAGCCAAGGTGCGGGGGGGACCTACGAGCAGTACTTC.

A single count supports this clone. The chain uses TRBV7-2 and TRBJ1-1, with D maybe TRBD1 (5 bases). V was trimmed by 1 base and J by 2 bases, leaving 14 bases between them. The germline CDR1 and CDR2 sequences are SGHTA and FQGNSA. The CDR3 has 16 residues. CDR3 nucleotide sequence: TGTGCCAGCAGCTTAGAGGGGCCTCGGGCTAACACTGAAGCTTTCTTT. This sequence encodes CASSLEGPRANTEAFF.

The CDR3, as DNA: TGTGCCAGCAGCTTATTCAATGATGAGCAGTTCTTC. It encodes CASSLFNDEQFF. The V call is TRBV7-2, the J call TRBJ2-1; unclear D gene. The CDR3 is 12 residues long. V was shortened by 2 bases and J by 8 bases, with 7 bases between the two germline ends. Germline CDR1 and CDR2: SGHTA and FQGNSA. Full variable domain (outside the CDR3, taken from reference TRBV7-2 and TRBJ2-1): GAGVSQSPSNKVTEKGKDVELRCDPISGHTALYWYRQSLGQGLEFLIYFQGNSAPDKSGLPSDRFSAERTGGSVSTLTIQRTQQEDSAVYLCASSLFNDEQFFGPGTRLTVL.

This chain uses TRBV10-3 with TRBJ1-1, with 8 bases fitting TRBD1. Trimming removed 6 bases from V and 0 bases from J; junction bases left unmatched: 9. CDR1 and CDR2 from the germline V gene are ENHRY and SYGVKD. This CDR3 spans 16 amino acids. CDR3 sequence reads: CAISPTGGGLNTEAFF. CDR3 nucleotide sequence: TGTGCCATCAGCCCTACAGGGGGAGGTTTGAACACTGAAGCTTTCTTT.